The rows below give T cell receptor beta chains drawn from one sample of a study of response to subunit inactivated influenza vaccine. TCRdb fed the RT-PCR reads into MiXCR, producing one record per CDR3 protein. The sample contains around 850,000 distinct CDR3 sequences, about 18% of which appear only once. This specimen consisted of PBMCs from blood, obtained 5 days after vaccination. These receptors originate from a man between 45 and 60 years old who received an inactivated influenza vaccine. Both conserved end residues are part of each CDR3.

j_call v_call cdr3_aa
TRBJ2-2 TRBV20-1 CSARDPTPNTGELFF
TRBJ2-3 TRBV7-4 CASSLHTSTDTQYF
TRBJ2-6 TRBV7-9 CASSLVPGTGANVLTF
TRBJ2-7 TRBV28 CASSTFTLLYEQYF
TRBJ2-1 TRBV30 CAWKLAGGVGQFF
TRBJ2-7 TRBV27 CASRRTGLSYEQYF
TRBJ1-5 TRBV12-3/TRBV12-4 CASSSERDSNQPQHF
TRBJ1-2 TRBV5-1 CASFGGIRGGYTF
TRBJ2-7 TRBV9 CASSVGRSLYEQYF
TRBJ1-1 TRBV29-1 CSVEDGRGDTEAFF
TRBJ2-7 TRBV28 CASSEPARQGFAYF
TRBJ2-3 TRBV27 CASSLSVLAGGSTDTQYF
TRBJ1-4 TRBV5-1 CASSIGGDLHEKLFF
TRBJ1-1 TRBV5-1 CASSLSGYNTEAFF
TRBJ1-1 TRBV4-3 CASSPRAGGLMNTEAFF
TRBJ2-5 TRBV10-3 CAISDGRAETQYF
TRBJ2-1 TRBV6-4 CASSESPGTSYNEQFF
TRBJ2-1 TRBV3-1 CASSPGSGRAGDEQFF
TRBJ2-5 TRBV7-9 CASSLRGSWETQYF
TRBJ2-5 TRBV12-3/TRBV12-4 CASRWTSGQETQYF
TRBJ2-5 TRBV7-2 CASSLVPGGGETQYF
TRBJ2-7 TRBV20-1 CSATRQVYGEQYF
TRBJ2-3 TRBV4-1 CASSQEFSGGLGQYF
TRBJ2-1 TRBV5-1 CASGEARYFGNEQFF
TRBJ1-6 TRBV20-1 CSASYRDRISPLHF
TRBJ1-6 TRBV12-3/TRBV12-4 CASSFGSNSPLHF
TRBJ2-5 TRBV20-1 CSARPSGGPLGQETQYF
TRBJ1-5 TRBV15 CATSSTKIQPQHF
TRBJ2-7 TRBV20-1 CSVTGRPGEQYF
TRBJ2-5 TRBV20-1 CSWADQETQYF
TRBJ2-7 TRBV5-1 CASSGQGQPMNEQYF
TRBJ1-4 TRBV9 CASSVQAGLNEKLFF
TRBJ1-2 TRBV12-3/TRBV12-4 CASSRTGGPYGYTF
TRBJ1-5 TRBV5-1 CASSVTGGGNQPQHF
TRBJ2-3 TRBV20-1 CSATSGRDTQYF
TRBJ2-3 TRBV12-3/TRBV12-4 CASSNRDPKGEDTQYF
TRBJ1-5 TRBV12-3/TRBV12-4 CASRPTGNTQPQHF
TRBJ2-7 TRBV7-2 CASSLVTGVEQYF
TRBJ2-3 TRBV4-1 CASSQDRLPADTQYF
TRBJ2-7 TRBV9 CASGTALNEQYF
TRBJ1-2 TRBV29-1 CSVEITRGTYGYTF
TRBJ2-7 TRBV7-2 CASSSATVYEQYF